The 28 T cell receptor beta chains presented below share a single source sample, sequenced in a study of T cell responses to AZD1222 COVID-19 vaccine. The protocol was immunoSEQ multiplex PCR, while the TCRdb copy is restricted to in-frame clones and leaves out a portion. The sample contains roughly 150,000 clones, roughly nine tenths of which appear only once. The starting material was peripheral blood, obtained on day 0 of AZD1222 vaccination. The source of these receptors is an adult in good health.

The V gene is TRBV19, the J gene TRBJ2-1; D perhaps matches TRBD1 (6 bases). V lost 5 bases to trimming and J lost 7 bases, with 9 bases between them. Per germline, CDR1 LNHDA and CDR2 SQIVND (reference sequence). The CDR3 is 12 residues long. In nucleotides, the CDR3 is TGTGCCAGTAGTTTTCAGGGGAATGAGCAGTTCTTC. Its translation: CASSFQGNEQFF.

This clone was observed a handful of times. The CDR3 is CASSHRAHFYEQYF. The CDR3 nucleotides read TGTGCCAGCAGCCATCGTGCTCACTTCTACGAGCAGTACTTC. The V call is TRBV16, the J call TRBJ2-7; D ambiguous. The ends were cut back, 3 bases at V and 3 bases at J, with 12 bases in the middle. CDR3 length equals 14 residues. The germline V gene has CDR1 KGHSY and CDR2 FQNENV.

V gene TRBV2 combines with J gene TRBJ1-2; TRBD1 matches 7 bases. The CDR3 runs 14 residues. From germline, CDR1 is SNHLY and CDR2 FYNNEI. Germline trimming cut 8 bases from V and 8 bases from J; bases unmatched to any gene: 14. The CDR3 DNA follows: TGTGCCAGCCAAGGGGGCAGGGGGGCATACGGCTACACCTTC. Translation gives CASQGGRGAYGYTF.

V and J are TRBV23-1 and TRBJ2-1; 14 positions match TRBD2. TRBV23-1 is an ORF, with its function uncertain. V gave up 0 bases and J gave up 3 bases; unmatched junction bases: 10. This CDR3 has 20 residues. The CDR3, as DNA: TGCGCCAGCAGTCAATCGACTAGCGGGAGGGGGAGGGTTTTCTACAATGAGCAGTTCTTC. Amino acid sequence: CASSQSTSGRGRVFYNEQFF.

This chain joins TRBV13 and TRBJ2-3; tentatively, D is TRBD1 (5 bases). Germline assignment: CDR1 PRHDT and CDR2 FYEKMQ (reference sequence). V lost 6 bases and J lost 3, with 16 bases in between. There are 15 residues in the CDR3. CDR3 in DNA: TGTGCCAGCAGGAGATGGGCAGGGCGAACAGATACGCAGTATTTT. Encoded protein: CASRRWAGRTDTQYF.

The genes are TRBV28 and TRBJ2-7; 12 nucleotides align to TRBD2. Losses at the gene ends were 1 base for V and 1 base for J; bases not matched to a gene: 8. CDR3 length equals 18 residues. Germline V lookup: CDR1 MDHEN, CDR2 SYDVKM. CDR3 protein: CASSLYTPSGRVSYEQYF. CDR3 DNA: TGTGCCAGCAGTTTATATACCCCTAGCGGGAGGGTATCCTACGAGCAGTACTTC.

This clone was counted a single time. This sequence joins TRBV29-1 and TRBJ2-5, with 7 bases that match TRBD1. The length of the CDR3 is 14 residues. Trimming at V came to 7 bases and at J to 1 base, leaving 9 bases not matched to a gene. The germline gives CDR1 SQVTM, CDR2 ANQGSEA. The CDR3 region is CSATHRGSQETQYF. CDR3 nucleotide sequence: TGCAGCGCGACGCACAGGGGAAGCCAAGAGACCCAGTACTTC.

This clone was observed a single time. The rearrangement uses TRBV19 and TRBJ2-1; D is undetermined. Germline V gene lookup returns CDR1 LNHDA and CDR2 SQIVND (reference sequence). The CDR3 covers 14 residues. Trimming removed 1 base at V and 4 bases at J, with 8 bases between. DNA for the CDR3: TGTGCCAGTAGTATAGGGGAAATTTACAATGAGCAGTTCTTC. This encodes CASSIGEIYNEQFF.

This chain links TRBV28 with TRBJ2-7, with 7 bases matching TRBD2. CDR1 is MDHEN and CDR2 is SYDVKM in the germline V gene. The V gene end was trimmed by 6 bases and the J gene end by 2 bases; junction bases not matched to a gene: 10. This CDR3 region has 15 residues. CDR3 region: CASSQLGGSPYEQYF. The CDR3 DNA sequence: TGTGCCAGCAGCCAATTGGGCGGGAGCCCCTACGAGCAGTACTTC.

This chain joins TRBV4-1 and TRBJ1-1, with D uncertain. This CDR3 is built from 15 residues. The V end lost 4 bases, the J end lost 2 bases, and 14 bases lay between the germline ends. The germline V gene encodes CDR1 MGHRA and CDR2 YSYEKL. CDR3 sequence reads: CASSRDGVSNTEAFF. CDR3 bases: TGCGCCAGCAGCCGCGACGGGGTTTCAAACACTGAAGCTTTCTTT.

The rearrangement joins TRBV18 to TRBJ2-1, with D possibly being TRBD2 (6 bases). CDR3 length: 16 residues. V was trimmed by 3 bases and J by 7 bases, leaving 19 bases between them. Germline V gives CDR1 KGHSH, CDR2 LQKENI. The CDR3 bases are TGTGCCAGCTCACCTATGACGGGGGAGACGATTAATGAGCAGTTCTTC. This translates into CASSPMTGETINEQFF. The full variable domain, its missing parts supplied by reference TRBV18 and TRBJ2-1, is NAGVMQNPRHLVRRRGQEARLRCSPMKGHSHVYWYRQLPEEGLKFMVYLQKENIIDESGMPKERFSAEFPKEGPSILRIQQVVRGDSAAYFCASSPMTGETINEQFFGPGTRLTVL.

V and J are TRBV9 and TRBJ1-1, with D possibly TRBD1 on 5 matching bases. From germline, CDR1 is SGDLS and CDR2 YYNGEE. The CDR3 consists of 18 residues. V dropped 4 bases and J dropped 7 bases, with 29 bases sitting between them. The CDR3 DNA reads TGTGCCAGCAGCCCCACCGCAGGGTATGCGTATGGTTACGTTGAAGCTTTCTTT. Protein sequence: CASSPTAGYAYGYVEAFF. The whole variable domain, filled in from reference TRBV9 and TRBJ1-1, reads DSGVTQTPKHLITATGQRVTLRCSPRSGDLSVYWYQQSLDQGLQFLIQYYNGEERAKGNILERFSAQQFPDLHSELNLSSLELGDSALYFCASSPTAGYAYGYVEAFFGQGTRLTVV.

The chain carries TRBV6-6 and TRBJ1-1; tentative D call: TRBD1 (6 bases). The V gene lost 5 bases and the J gene lost 1 base, with 8 bases spanning the gap. CDR1 and CDR2 (germline): MNHNY, SVGAGI (reference sequence). This CDR3 is 13 amino acids long. The CDR3 nucleotides are TGTGCCAGCAGTCAGGACAGGAACACTGAAGCTTTCTTT. Translated, it gives CASSQDRNTEAFF.

The chain uses TRBV6-5 and TRBJ1-3; unclear D gene. Germline CDR1 and CDR2: MNHEY and SVGAGI. V was shortened by 7 bases and J by 4 bases, with 5 bases between the two germline ends. CDR3 size: 11 residues. The CDR3 sequence: CASISGNTIYF. CDR3 in DNA: TGTGCCAGCATTTCCGGAAACACCATATATTTT.

The chain has TRBV13 and TRBJ1-3; possibly TRBD1 for D (5 bases). Deletions cut 1 base from V and 0 bases from J, with 7 bases between. The CDR3 extends over 15 amino acids. Looked up from germline, CDR1 is PRHDT and CDR2 is FYEKMQ (reference sequence). The CDR3 region has the DNA TGTGCCAGCAGCTTAGAAGGGACCTCTGGAAACACCATATATTTT. Its translation: CASSLEGTSGNTIYF.

The chain recombines TRBV19 with TRBJ2-1; TRBD2 aligns across 9 bases. Trimming at V came to 2 bases and at J to 6 bases, leaving 2 bases not matched to a gene. The germline gives CDR1 LNHDA, CDR2 SQIVND (reference sequence). This CDR3 spans 14 amino acids. CDR3 DNA: TGTGCCAGTAGTATACTAGCGGGACTCAATGAGCAGTTCTTC. Its translation: CASSILAGLNEQFF.

This clone appeared a single time. The chain's CDR3 is CASSRAGGPIPAGELFF. The DNA for the CDR3 is TGTGCCAGCAGCCGAGCGGGAGGGCCCATTCCGGCCGGGGAGCTGTTTTTT. The chain carries TRBV5-4 and TRBJ2-2; 10 bases align to TRBD2. CDR1 and CDR2 (germline): SGHNT, YYREEE (reference sequence). The CDR3 covers 17 residues. After removal of 4 bases from V and 6 bases from J, the junction contained 12 bases not matched to a gene.

The chain joins TRBV19 to TRBJ1-5, with D unclear. CDR3 size: 17 residues. Between the trimmed V and J ends, which lost 0 bases and 5 bases, there was a span of 17 bases. Per the germline V gene, CDR1 is LNHDA and CDR2 is SQIVND (reference sequence). The CDR3 is CASSIDLGIRLYQPQHF. The CDR3 region has the DNA TGTGCCAGTAGTATAGATTTAGGGATTCGCCTCTATCAGCCCCAGCATTTT.

The chain employs TRBV2 and TRBJ2-5, with TRBD2 matching 9 bases. Germline V gives CDR1 SNHLY, CDR2 FYNNEI. This CDR3 contains 15 residues. After removal of 1 base from V and 6 bases from J, the junction contained 6 bases not matched to a gene. The CDR3 nucleotides are TGTGCCAGCAGTGAAGTAGCGGGAGATGGAAAGACCCAGTACTTC. This translates into CASSEVAGDGKTQYF.

For the CDR3, the DNA is TGTGCCACCAGCAGAGATCGGGCCGCCAACCCCGCTAATGAAAAACTGTTTTTT. It specifies CATSRDRAANPANEKLFF. The chain links TRBV15 to TRBJ1-4; the D is unclear. The CDR3 extends over 18 amino acids. Between the trimmed V and J ends, which lost 0 bases and 3 bases, there was a span of 17 bases. Germline V lookup: CDR1 LNHNV, CDR2 YYDKDF (reference sequence).

This chain connects TRBV27 to TRBJ2-7; 12 bases align to TRBD2. The CDR3 consists of 21 residues. V lost 4 bases and J lost 3; bases outside the gene matches: 22. The germline V gene has CDR1 MNHEY and CDR2 SMNVEV (reference sequence). CDR3 coding DNA: TGTGCCAGCAGTTCCCCCCCTCCTAGCGGGAGGGCCGTTTTGTGTTGCTACGAGCAGTACTTC. Amino acid sequence: CASSSPPPSGRAVLCCYEQYF.

The V and J genes are TRBV10-3 and TRBJ1-5; TRBD1 matches at 8 bases. Germline CDR1 ENHRY, CDR2 SYGVKD. With 10 bases clipped from V and 2 bases from J, the junction kept 16 bases outside the gene matches. The CDR3 is made up of 17 amino acids. CDR3 sequence reads: CATRPDRGYGGNQPQHF. The CDR3 DNA is TGTGCCACACGCCCCGACAGGGGATACGGTGGCAATCAGCCCCAGCATTTT.

V and J are TRBV6-2 or TRBV6-3 and TRBJ1-1, with 8 bases that match TRBD1. CDR3 length: 16 residues. Per germline, CDR1 MNHEY and CDR2 SVGEGT. The trim removed 5 bases at V and 2 bases at J, leaving 10 bases unmatched. CDR3 amino acids: CASSGTGTGFNTEAFF. Written as DNA, the CDR3 is TGTGCCAGCAGTGGCACCGGGACAGGCTTTAACACTGAAGCTTTCTTT.

The chain couples TRBV10-1 to TRBJ2-1, with D maybe TRBD2 (6 bases). Deletions cut 9 bases from V and 9 bases from J, with 12 bases between. In germline, CDR1 is WNHNN, CDR2 SYGVQD (reference sequence). This CDR3 has 11 amino acids. The CDR3 nucleotides are TGCGCCAGGAGGGAGGCCCTTGAGCAGTTCTTC. Its protein product is CARREALEQFF.

The chain joins TRBV9 to TRBJ2-3, with 10 bases fitting TRBD2. J lost 7 bases, V lost 3 bases, and 8 bases had no gene match. CDR1 SGDLS and CDR2 YYNGEE come from the germline V gene. The CDR3 has 15 amino acids. The CDR3 is CASSAKREGIYTQYF. Written as DNA, the CDR3 is TGTGCCAGCAGCGCGAAGCGGGAGGGCATCTATACGCAGTATTTT. Variable domain in full (rest from reference TRBV9 and TRBJ2-3): DSGVTQTPKHLITATGQRVTLRCSPRSGDLSVYWYQQSLDQGLQFLIQYYNGEERAKGNILERFSAQQFPDLHSELNLSSLELGDSALYFCASSAKREGIYTQYFGPGTRLTVL.

The chain has TRBV11-2 and TRBJ1-1; D uncertain. CDR3 length: 15 amino acids. Deletions cut 5 bases from V and 4 bases from J, with 17 bases between. Germline CDR1 is SGHAT and CDR2 is FQNNGV. CDR3 coding DNA: TGTGCCAGCAGCGGAGTTTCGGTCGCAGGCACTGAAGCTTTCTTT. As protein: CASSGVSVAGTEAFF.

The chain employs TRBV6-2 or TRBV6-3 and TRBJ1-1, with D perhaps matching TRBD1 (5 bases). V lost 3 bases, J lost 0 bases, and 8 bases lay in between. In germline, CDR1 is MNHEY, CDR2 SVGEGT. There are 14 residues in the CDR3. The CDR3 DNA reads TGTGCCAGCAGTTATAGGGGTTTGAACACTGAAGCTTTCTTT. Its translation is CASSYRGLNTEAFF.

This clone was observed a handful of times. This chain uses TRBV15 with TRBJ2-3; 8 bases are shared with TRBD2. The CDR3 length is 21 residues. The germline V gene has CDR1 LNHNV and CDR2 YYDKDF (reference sequence). V shed 0 bases and J 2 bases; nucleotides not matched to a gene: 19. CDR3 sequence reads: CATSRDLGRAGGRSNTDTQYF. CDR3 nucleotide sequence: TGTGCCACCAGCAGAGATCTCGGGAGGGCTGGCGGGAGGAGCAACACAGATACGCAGTATTTT.